The TCR beta chain under discussion was sequenced for a study of blood T cell repertoires in COVID-19. The table came from immunoSEQ multiplex PCR; TCRdb's copy has only in-frame clones and leaves some out. Counted here are around 68,000 clones, 70% to 90% occurring once; the ten biggest clones make up 16%. Germline CDR1 is SGHRS and CDR2 is YFSETQ. V lost 4 bases to trimming and J lost 0 bases; unmatched junction nucleotides: 8. The CDR3 is made up of 16 amino acids. The rearrangement uses TRBV5-1 and TRBJ2-3, with 7 bases fitting TRBD1. This receptor was identified in a man between 35 and 55 years old with COVID-19, enrolled during active disease. The sequencing sample was made of peripheral blood. In DNA, the CDR3 is TGCGCCAGCAGCCCACGACAGGGCCGAAGCACAGATACGCAGTATTTT. Its translation is CASSPRQGRSTDTQYF.